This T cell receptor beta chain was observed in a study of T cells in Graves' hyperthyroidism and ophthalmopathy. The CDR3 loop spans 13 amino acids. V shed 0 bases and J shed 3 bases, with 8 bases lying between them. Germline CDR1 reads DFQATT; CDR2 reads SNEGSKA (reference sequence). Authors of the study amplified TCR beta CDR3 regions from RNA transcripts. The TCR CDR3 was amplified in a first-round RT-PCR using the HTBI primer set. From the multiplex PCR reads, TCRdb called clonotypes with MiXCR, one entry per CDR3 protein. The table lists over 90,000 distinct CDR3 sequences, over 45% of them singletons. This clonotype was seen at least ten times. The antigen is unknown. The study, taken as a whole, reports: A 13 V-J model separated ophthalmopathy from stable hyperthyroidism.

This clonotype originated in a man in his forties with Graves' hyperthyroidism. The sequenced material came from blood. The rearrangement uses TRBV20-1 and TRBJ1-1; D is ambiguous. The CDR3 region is CSARDSSYTEAFF. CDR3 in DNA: TGCAGTGCTAGAGACAGCTCGTACACTGAAGCTTTCTTT.